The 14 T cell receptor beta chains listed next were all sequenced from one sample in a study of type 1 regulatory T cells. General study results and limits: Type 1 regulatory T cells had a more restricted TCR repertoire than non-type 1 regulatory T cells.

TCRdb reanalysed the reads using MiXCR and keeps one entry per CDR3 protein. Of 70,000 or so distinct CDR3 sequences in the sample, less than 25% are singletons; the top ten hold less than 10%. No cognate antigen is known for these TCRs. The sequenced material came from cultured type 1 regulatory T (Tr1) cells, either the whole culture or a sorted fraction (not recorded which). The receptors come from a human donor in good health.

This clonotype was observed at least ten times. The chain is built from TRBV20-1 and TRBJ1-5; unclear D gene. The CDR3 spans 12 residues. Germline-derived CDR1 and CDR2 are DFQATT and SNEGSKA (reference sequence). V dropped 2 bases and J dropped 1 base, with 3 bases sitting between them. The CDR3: CSARQSNQPQHF. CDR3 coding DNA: TGCAGTGCTAGACAGAGCAATCAGCCCCAGCATTTT.

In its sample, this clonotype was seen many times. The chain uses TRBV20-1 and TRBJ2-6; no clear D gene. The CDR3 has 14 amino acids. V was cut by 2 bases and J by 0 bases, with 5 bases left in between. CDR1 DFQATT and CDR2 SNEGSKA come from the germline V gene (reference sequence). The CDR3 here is CSARRVSGANVLTF. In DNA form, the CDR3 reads TGCAGTGCTAGACGGGTCTCTGGGGCCAACGTCCTGACTTTC.

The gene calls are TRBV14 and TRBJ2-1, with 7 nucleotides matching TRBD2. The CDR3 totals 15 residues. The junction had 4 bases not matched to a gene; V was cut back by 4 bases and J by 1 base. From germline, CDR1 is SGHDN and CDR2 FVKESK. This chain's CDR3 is CASSRGSASYNEQFF. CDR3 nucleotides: TGTGCCAGCAGCCGCGGGAGTGCGTCCTACAATGAGCAGTTCTTC. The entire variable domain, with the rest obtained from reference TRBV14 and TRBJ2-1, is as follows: EAGVTQFPSHSVIEKGQTVTLRCDPISGHDNLYWYRRVMGKEIKFLLHFVKESKQDESGMPNNRFLAERTGGTYSTLKVQPAELEDSGVYFCASSRGSASYNEQFFGPGTRLTVL.

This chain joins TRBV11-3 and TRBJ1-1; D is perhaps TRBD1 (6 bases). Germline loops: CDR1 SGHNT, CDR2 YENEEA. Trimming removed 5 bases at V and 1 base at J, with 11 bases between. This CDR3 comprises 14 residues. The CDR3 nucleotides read TGTGCCAGCAGCCCCCCGGGACAGAACACTGAAGCTTTCTTT. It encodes CASSPPGQNTEAFF.

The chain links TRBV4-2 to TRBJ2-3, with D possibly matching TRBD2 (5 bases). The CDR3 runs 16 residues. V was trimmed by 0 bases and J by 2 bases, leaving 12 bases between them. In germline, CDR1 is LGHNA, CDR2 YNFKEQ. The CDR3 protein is CASSQDLGLATDTQYF. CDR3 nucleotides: TGTGCCAGCAGCCAAGATCTTGGGCTAGCCACAGATACGCAGTATTTT.

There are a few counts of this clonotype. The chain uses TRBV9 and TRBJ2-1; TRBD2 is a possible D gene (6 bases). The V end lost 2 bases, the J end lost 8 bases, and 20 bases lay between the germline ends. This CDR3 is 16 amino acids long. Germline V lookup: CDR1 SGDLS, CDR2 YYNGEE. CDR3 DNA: TGTGCCAGCAGCGTTGGAGTTGCGGGGAGCGTCGATGAGCAGTTCTTC. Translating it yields CASSVGVAGSVDEQFF.

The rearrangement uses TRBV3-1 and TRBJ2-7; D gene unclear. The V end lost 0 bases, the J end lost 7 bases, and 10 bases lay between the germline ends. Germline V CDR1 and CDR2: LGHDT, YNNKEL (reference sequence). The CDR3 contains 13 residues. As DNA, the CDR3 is TGTGCCAGCAGCCAAGATAAGTATGGGGAGCAGTACTTC. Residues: CASSQDKYGEQYF.

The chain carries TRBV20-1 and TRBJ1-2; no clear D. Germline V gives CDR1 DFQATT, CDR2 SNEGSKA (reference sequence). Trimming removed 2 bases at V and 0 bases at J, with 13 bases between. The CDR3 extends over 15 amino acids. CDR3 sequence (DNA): TGCAGTGCTAGAAAGATCCGGGGAGCTAACTATGGCTACACCTTC. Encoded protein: CSARKIRGANYGYTF.

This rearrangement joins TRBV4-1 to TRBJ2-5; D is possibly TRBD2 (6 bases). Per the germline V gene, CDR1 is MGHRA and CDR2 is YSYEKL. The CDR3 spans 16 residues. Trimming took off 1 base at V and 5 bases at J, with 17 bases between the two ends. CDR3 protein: CASSQVHLTSTETQYF. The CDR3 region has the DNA TGCGCCAGCAGCCAAGTCCACCTGACTAGTACGGAGACCCAGTACTTC.

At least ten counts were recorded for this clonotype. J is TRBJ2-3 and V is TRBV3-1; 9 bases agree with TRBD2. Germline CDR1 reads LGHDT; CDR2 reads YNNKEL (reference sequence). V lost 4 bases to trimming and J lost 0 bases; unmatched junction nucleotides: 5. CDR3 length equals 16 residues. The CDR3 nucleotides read TGTGCCAGCAGCCGAAGGAGCGGGGGGAGCACAGATACGCAGTATTTT. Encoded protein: CASSRRSGGSTDTQYF.

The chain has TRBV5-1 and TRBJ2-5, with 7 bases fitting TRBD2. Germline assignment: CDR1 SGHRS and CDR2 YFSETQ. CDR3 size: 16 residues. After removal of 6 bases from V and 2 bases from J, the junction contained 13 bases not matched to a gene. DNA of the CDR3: TGCGCCAGCACCCCCCAGCCCCTAGCGGTTCAAGAGACCCAGTACTTC. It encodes CASTPQPLAVQETQYF.

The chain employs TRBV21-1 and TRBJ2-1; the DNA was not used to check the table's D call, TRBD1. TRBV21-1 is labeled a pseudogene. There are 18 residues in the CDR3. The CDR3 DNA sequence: TGTGCCAGCAGCAAAGCCATATTCAGACCGGGACAGGGGAATGAGCAGTTCTTC. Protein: CASSKAIFRPGQGNEQFF.

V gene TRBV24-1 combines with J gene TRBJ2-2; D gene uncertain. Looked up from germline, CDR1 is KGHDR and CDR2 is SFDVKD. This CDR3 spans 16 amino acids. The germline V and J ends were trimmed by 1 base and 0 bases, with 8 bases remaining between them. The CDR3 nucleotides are TGTGCCACCAGTGATTTTACGATGGCGAACACCGGGGAGCTGTTTTTT. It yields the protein CATSDFTMANTGELFF.

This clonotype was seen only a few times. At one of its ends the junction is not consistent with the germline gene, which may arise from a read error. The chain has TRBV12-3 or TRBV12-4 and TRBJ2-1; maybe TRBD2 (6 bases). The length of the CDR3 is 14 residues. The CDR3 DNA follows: TGTGCCAGCAGTCTAGCGAGACTAAACGGTGAGCAGTTCTTC. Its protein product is CASSLARLNGEQFF.